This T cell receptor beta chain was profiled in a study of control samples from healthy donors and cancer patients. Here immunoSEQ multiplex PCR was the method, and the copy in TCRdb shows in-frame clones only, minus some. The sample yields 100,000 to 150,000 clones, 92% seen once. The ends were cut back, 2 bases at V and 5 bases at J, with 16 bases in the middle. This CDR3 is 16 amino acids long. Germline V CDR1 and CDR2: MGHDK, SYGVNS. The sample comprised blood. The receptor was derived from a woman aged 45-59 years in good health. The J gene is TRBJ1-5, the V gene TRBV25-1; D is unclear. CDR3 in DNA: TGTGCCAGCAGTGAACTCCCTTGGTTTTGGGATCAGCCCCAGCATTTT. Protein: CASSELPWFWDQPQHF. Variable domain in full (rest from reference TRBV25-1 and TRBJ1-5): EADIYQTPRYLVIGTGKKITLECSQTMGHDKMYWYQQDPGMELHLIHYSYGVNSTEKGDLSSESTVSRIRTEHFPLTLESARPSHTSQYLCASSELPWFWDQPQHFGDGTRLSIL.